This T cell receptor (beta chain) was identified in a study of T cell responses to AZD1222 COVID-19 vaccine (dated by TCRdb to 2020 to 2022). With respect to the entire study: A total of about 240 trial participants underwent TCR sequencing, of whom some 210 received two doses of AZD1222 and about 25 received two doses of the MenACWY control vaccine. Trial participants were enrolled by age into 18-55, 56-69 and 70-plus year subgroups, with roughly 150, 30 and 60 TCR-sequenced participants respectively. What the study reported, not specific to this receptor: Only a handful of AZD1222 recipients were SARS-CoV-2 seropositive at baseline, limiting conclusions about previously exposed vaccinees. After two AZD1222 doses, spike-specific TCR breadth and depth were significantly higher than at day 0 and than in MenACWY recipients. CD4 TCRs associated with the vaccine covered the entire spike protein, and the dominant responses were in regions 160-218 and 743-854. Reportedly, almost half of the unique spike-specific TCRs recognized epitopes lying outside the regions that are mutated in the B.1.351 and B.1.1.7 variants. The 56-69-year group was small, and its depth increase did not reach significance, likely because of low power. Because no day 14 peak-response samples were available, the repertoires could be characterized only after the peak T cell response. Participants were mostly white British, with more females than males. The authors suggested clonal diversity may have been underestimated.

Explained via the paper, the time point label denotes: about 28 days (+/-7) after the second vaccine dose. Because spike-specific TCR depth and breadth did not differ between the two schedules, AZD1222 recipients who got a second dose at roughly 4 weeks were pooled with those who got a second dose at roughly 12 weeks. Vaccinee samples were obtained from the UK trials COV001 and COV002, which included a single-blind randomized controlled phase 2/3 trial of AZD1222 (ChAdOx1 nCoV-19) in healthy adults. For TCRbeta chain sequencing, PBMC samples from trial participants were taken at day 0 and at day 28 after the second dose. For CDR1 and CDR2, the germline V gene lists SGDLS and YYNGEE. V is clipped by 0 bases and J by 0 bases, and the sequence between their germline boundaries is 6 bases long. The CDR3, from cysteine to phenylalanine, totals 14 residues. The kept DNA is CDR3 alone, 42 bases in frame from the first base.

The CDR3 regions of human TCRbeta chains were subjected to immunosequencing. The paper's data handling went like this. Repertoire TCRs were checked for matches against a reference library of SARS-CoV-2-specific TCRs that had been generated using the MIRA antigen-specificity platform. Breadth was defined as the fraction of unique TCRs that were SARS-CoV-2-associated. Depth was defined as the fraction of total T cells that were SARS-CoV-2-associated. Using the MIRA data, each spike-specific TCR was assigned both to the spike region to which the TCR was reactive and to a CD4 or CD8 class. Log10-transformed breadth and depth values were compared by one-way ANOVA with Sidak's multiple comparisons tests. TCRdb stores this immuneACCESS table with in-frame sequences only. Part of the clones is absent; in the studies checked, under half of the shortfall reflects unresolved V genes, and no reason is known for the rest. That table is the source of V, J and clone size, and D and trimming were worked out from the DNA. Across this sample there are 70,000 or so clones, with around 82% seen only once. Of the sample, roughly 6% is held by the ten largest clones.

Points on this clone: The antigen it recognizes is unknown. Within one base of it there is no much larger clone, and no base qualities were kept.

This clonotype originated in an adult who received the AZD1222 COVID-19 vaccine. Recombination connected TRBV9 to TRBJ1-1; a tentative D call is TRBD1 (6 bases match). The sequencing used peripheral blood, collected 28 days after the second AZD1222 dose. The CDR3 protein: CASSVDRVNTEAFF. The nucleotide sequence reads as follows: TGTGCCAGCAGCGTAGACAGGGTGAACACTGAAGCTTTCTTT.